This is a list of T cell receptor beta chains from one sample in a study of cytomegalovirus exposure and HLA in healthy donors. Produced via immunoSEQ multiplex PCR; TCRdb's table is partial and in-frame only. The profile shows some 98,000 clones, about four fifths of them singletons. Sample: PBMCs. The receptors stem from a man aged 18 to 35 in good health and CMV-seropositive. Both conserved end residues are part of each CDR3.

v_call: TRBV6-6
cdr3_aa: CASSATTGGDYGYTF

v_call: TRBV19
cdr3_aa: CASIALARMSSGANVLTF

v_call: TRBV5-1
cdr3_aa: CASSFLRLDEQFF

v_call: TRBV7-9
cdr3_aa: CASTRLSEQGYTEAFF

v_call: TRBV7-6
cdr3_aa: CASSLGQWTRSPDTQYF

v_call: TRBV19
cdr3_aa: CASSISSGGNTGELFF

v_call: TRBV4-1
cdr3_aa: CASSQGTSVTDTQYF

v_call: TRBV9
cdr3_aa: CASNQGSGNTIYF

v_call: TRBV28
cdr3_aa: CASSTSEVSTTDTQYF

v_call: TRBV6-1
cdr3_aa: CASTPLAGSGNEQFF

v_call: TRBV6-5
cdr3_aa: CASSYAGIGYNEQFF

v_call: TRBV2
cdr3_aa: CASSEIQISTDTQYF

v_call: TRBV6-4
cdr3_aa: CASIENRVALAGASYEQYF

v_call: TRBV5-8
cdr3_aa: CASSRDTLGNSPLHF

v_call: TRBV6-4
cdr3_aa: CASSALAGGPTDTQYF

v_call: TRBV27
cdr3_aa: CASSLSTLGTDTQYF

v_call: TRBV7-9
cdr3_aa: CASSLQGARSPLHF

v_call: TRBV29-1
cdr3_aa: CSVVAGPAGYSEAFF

v_call: TRBV29-1
cdr3_aa: CSGETGLNTEAFF

v_call: TRBV6-1
cdr3_aa: CASSEVVVRTNYGYTF

v_call: TRBV19
cdr3_aa: CASRETGLFSGANVLTF

v_call: TRBV5-1
cdr3_aa: CASSYTQGAYGYTF

v_call: TRBV7-8
cdr3_aa: CASSSSHPGDKPYEQYF

v_call: TRBV5-1
cdr3_aa: CASSSPPSYEQYF

v_call: TRBV2
cdr3_aa: CASSEFQGGGNQPQHF

v_call: TRBV4-1
cdr3_aa: CASSLVASEQFF

v_call: TRBV5-1
cdr3_aa: CASRMEGPAFF

v_call: TRBV5-4
cdr3_aa: CASSLGLAGQFF

v_call: TRBV27
cdr3_aa: CASSSSGSPNEKLFF

v_call: TRBV27
cdr3_aa: CASSPSAGLGYTF

v_call: TRBV19
cdr3_aa: CASSRTAGANEQFF

v_call: TRBV30
cdr3_aa: CAWLQGDGTYNSPLHF

v_call: TRBV7-2
cdr3_aa: CASSPAGTGRGDTQYF

v_call: TRBV11-3
cdr3_aa: CASSLGTAYNEQFF

v_call: TRBV19
cdr3_aa: CASSTLLWTVNYEQYF

v_call: TRBV6-5
cdr3_aa: CASSSGLSSYEQYF

v_call: TRBV7-6
cdr3_aa: CASSLGGQSDTQYF

v_call: TRBV5-1
cdr3_aa: CASSLERTDDEQFF

v_call: TRBV7-9
cdr3_aa: CASGQGNQPQHF

v_call: TRBV21-1
cdr3_aa: CASSNPITQYF

v_call: TRBV19
cdr3_aa: CASSILSGDTQYF

v_call: TRBV5-1
cdr3_aa: CASSSGLAGNNEQFF

v_call: TRBV13
cdr3_aa: CASSPRGLGPHNEQFF

v_call: TRBV10-1
cdr3_aa: CASSDIAGDVMETQYF

v_call: TRBV10-2
cdr3_aa: CASSEPYSGEKLFF

v_call: TRBV18
cdr3_aa: CASSPGHNANYGYTF

v_call: TRBV11-2
cdr3_aa: CASSFPLTSGGSYEQYF

v_call: TRBV25-1
cdr3_aa: CASTDKGRGYTF

v_call: TRBV5-1
cdr3_aa: CASNLLPRQATNEKLFF

v_call: TRBV7-2
cdr3_aa: CASQLQPGIQETQYF

v_call: TRBV4-1
cdr3_aa: CASSQGGQGLNEQYF

v_call: TRBV4-1
cdr3_aa: CASLEGTNTGELFF

v_call: TRBV4-1
cdr3_aa: CASSHQGQGGNEKLFF